This T cell receptor (beta chain) was sequenced during a study of quantifying T cell responses using KT2 cells (dated by TCRdb to 2017 to 2019). Regarding the study in general: RNA was DNase-treated and reverse transcribed with TCR alpha and beta constant-region primers, mostly using SuperScript III. To prevent over-amplification, PCR2 was performed as a SYBR Green qPCR and halted at a predetermined fluorescence threshold. The efficiency of the T4 ligation step under optimum conditions was estimated to be greater than 9%. Paper-wide results and their limitations: KT2 sequences were still detected at the lowest spike-in tested, roughly one KT2 cell per 100,000 PBMC. This TCR sequencing study did not compare the pipeline side by side with other TCR sequencing techniques. Counts of KT2 alpha and beta sequences scaled linearly with input KT2 cell number over several orders of magnitude. Saturation was seen in the detection of KT2 sequences when very high numbers of KT2 cells were spiked in.

The method was UMI-ligation and nested PCR. A single-stranded oligonucleotide carrying the Illumina SP2 sequence and a UMI was ligated to the cDNA 3' end using T4 RNA ligase 1. PCR1 used approximately 4 cycles (98 degrees C 15 s, 69 degrees C 30 s, 72 degrees C 40 s), and the beta primer was an equimolar mix of RC1.1 and RC1.2 that covered TRBC1 and TRBC2. Starting at PCR2, the TCR alpha and beta chains were handled separately, and sample indices and Illumina adaptors were added. Placed after an 8-base spacer, the UMI was made up of 12 random nucleotides arranged as two hexamers with a spacer between them. Libraries were sequenced on an Illumina MiSeq with v2 2x251 paired-end chemistry, typically about twelve samples per run. PhiX DNA was added at about 4.5-7% to each sequencing library so that diversity was increased. Per the original workflow: bcl2fastq converted raw reads to FASTQ, and Demultiplexor demultiplexed the reads by dual indices. V and J genes were assigned by Decombinator through tag matching that permitted a single base-pair mismatch. Collapsinator used UMIs to correct both sequencing errors and frequency errors arising from PCR heterogeneity. CDR3Translator turned Decombinator identifiers into nucleotide sequence, translated that sequence into amino acids, and pulled out the CDR3 based on C- and N-terminal motifs. Each distinct KT2 TCR was counted as a cluster of KT2 sequences sharing one unique molecular identifier. In TCRdb, the public reads were trimmed at Q25 with fastp and aligned with MiXCR, with productive beta chains retained. Rows with a matching CDR3 protein are joined into one entry that keeps the most common DNA and genes. TCRdb, not the original authors, processed these V and J calls. The sample has 39,000 or so distinct CDR3 sequences on record, over 15% of them singletons. Around two fifths of the sample goes to the ten largest clones.

This clonotype was observed a few times. There is no known antigen for this receptor. No base quality information exists; no much larger clone differs at one position. To test the sensitivity and accuracy of the pipeline, known numbers of KT2, a T cell clone whose TCR had already been sequenced, were spiked into unfractionated PBMC. A range of KT2-to-PBMC ratios was generated by mixing KT2 cells with a fixed number of PBMC. This receptor was taken from a human donor. Specimen: PBMCs spiked with cells of the T cell clone KT2.

The nucleotide sequence is TGTGCCAGCAGTGAAGTCGCAGGGTTGGATGAGCAGTTCTTC. This encodes CASSEVAGLDEQFF. The chain employs TRBV6-1 and TRBJ2-1, with a weak D call of TRBD1 (5 bases match). Taken from the germline V gene, the CDR1 and CDR2 loops are MNHNS and SASEGT. V is clipped by 1 base and J by 8 bases, and the sequence between their germline boundaries is 12 bases long. Spanning cysteine to phenylalanine, the CDR3 consists of 14 amino acids. Of all the DNA, just the CDR3 is kept, 42 bases in frame from base 1.